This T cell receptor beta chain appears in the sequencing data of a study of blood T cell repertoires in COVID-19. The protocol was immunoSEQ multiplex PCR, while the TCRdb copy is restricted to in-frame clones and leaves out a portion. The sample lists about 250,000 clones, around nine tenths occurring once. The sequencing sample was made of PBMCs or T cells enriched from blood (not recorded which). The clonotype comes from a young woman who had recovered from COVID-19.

Written as DNA, the CDR3 is TGTGCCAGCAGCGAGATCCGGGGGGCGGATAGGCAGTACTTC. Its translation is CASSEIRGADRQYF. This sequence joins TRBV7-8 and TRBJ2-7; a weak D match, TRBD2 (7 bases). V lost 5 bases, J lost 9 bases, and 20 bases lay in between. Germline assignment: CDR1 SGHVS and CDR2 FQNEAQ. The CDR3 is made up of 14 amino acids.